This T cell receptor (beta chain) was profiled in a study of shared T cell receptors in the human thymus. Data came from immunoSEQ multiplex PCR; TCRdb stores just in-frame clones and leaves some out. The sample records about 710,000 clones, around 87% being singletons. The CDR3 runs 15 residues. The V segment lost 4 bases and the J segment 4 bases; nucleotides outside the gene matches: 7. CDR1 and CDR2 from the germline V gene are SGHTA and FQGNSA. This clone was counted only a few times. These data were also reused for a study on human thymus T cells. This second study notes: Among the donors, all were healthy Finnish infants having corrective surgery for congenital heart defects. Thymic TCR repertoires of unrelated people reportedly overlapped highly.

This TCR was recovered from a boy less than two years old with a congenital heart defect. The J gene is TRBJ2-7, the V gene TRBV7-2, with 10 bases fitting TRBD2. The sample comprised thymocytes. CDR3 loop: CASSSTSGVLYEQYF. CDR3 DNA: TGTGCCAGCAGCTCAACTAGCGGGGTTCTGTACGAGCAGTACTTC.